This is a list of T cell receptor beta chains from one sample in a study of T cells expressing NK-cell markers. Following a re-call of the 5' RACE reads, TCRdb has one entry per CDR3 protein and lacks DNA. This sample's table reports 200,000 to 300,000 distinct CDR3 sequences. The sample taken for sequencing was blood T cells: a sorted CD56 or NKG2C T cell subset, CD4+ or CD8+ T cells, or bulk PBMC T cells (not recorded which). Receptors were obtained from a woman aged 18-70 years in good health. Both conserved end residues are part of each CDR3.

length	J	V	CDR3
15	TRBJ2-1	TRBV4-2	CASSQDLAEYNEQFF
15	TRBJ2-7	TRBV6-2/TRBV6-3	CASSYRVRESYEQYF
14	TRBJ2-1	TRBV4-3	CASSQAGEYNEQFF
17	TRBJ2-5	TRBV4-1	CASSLSPLRDPQETQYF
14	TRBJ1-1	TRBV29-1	CSVETGLREGEAFF
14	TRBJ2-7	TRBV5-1	CASSSDYRGYEQYF
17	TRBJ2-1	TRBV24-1	CATSAGVLAGGEDEQFF
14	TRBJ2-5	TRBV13	CASSLSPAQETQYF
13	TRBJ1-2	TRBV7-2	CASSPGRSYGYTF
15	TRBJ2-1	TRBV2	CASSATPGLANEQFF
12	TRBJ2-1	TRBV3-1	CASSQVSGEQFF
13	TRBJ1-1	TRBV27	CASSAYRDTEAFF
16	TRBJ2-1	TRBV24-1	CATSDRLSDRVNEQFF
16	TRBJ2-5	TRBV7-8	CASSLGQLAGKETQYF
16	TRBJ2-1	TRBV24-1	CATSQTSGVSYNEQFF
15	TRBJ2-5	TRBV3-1	CASSRTAVFQETQYF
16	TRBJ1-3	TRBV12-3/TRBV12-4	CASSGFGTGFGNTIYF
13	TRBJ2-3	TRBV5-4	CASSTQGTDTQYF
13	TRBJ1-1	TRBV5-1	CASRLTGAAEAFF
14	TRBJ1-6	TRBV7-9	CASRAGAAEEALHF
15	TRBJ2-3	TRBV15	CATSREPGGTDTQYF
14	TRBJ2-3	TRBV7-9	CASSRDRASDTQYF
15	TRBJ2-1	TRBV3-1	CASSTRLVTYNEQFF
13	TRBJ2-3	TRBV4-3	CASSQERGDTQYF
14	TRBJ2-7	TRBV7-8	CASSLGWSSYEQYF
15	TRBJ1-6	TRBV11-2	CASSPLGGRNSPLHF
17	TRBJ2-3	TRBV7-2	CASSLVGRPLSTDTQYF
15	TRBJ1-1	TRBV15	CATSRGAAMNTEAFF
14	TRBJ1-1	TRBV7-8	CASSSDRAGTEAFF
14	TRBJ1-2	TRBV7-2	CASSSGQGSYGYTF
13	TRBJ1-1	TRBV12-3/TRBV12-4	CASSHDRGGKAFF
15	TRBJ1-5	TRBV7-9	CASSFSQGGKQPQHF
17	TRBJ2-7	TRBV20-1	CSARRTGTSGSTDGQYF
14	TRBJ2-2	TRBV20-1	CSALGTLNTGELFF
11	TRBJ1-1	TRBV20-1	CSARKNTEAFF
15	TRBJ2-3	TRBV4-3	CASSISGASTDTQYF
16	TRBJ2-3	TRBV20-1	CSASILGLVNTDTQYF
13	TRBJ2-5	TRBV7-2	CASSRYRQETQYF
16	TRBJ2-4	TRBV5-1	CASSLTSGLAKNIQYF